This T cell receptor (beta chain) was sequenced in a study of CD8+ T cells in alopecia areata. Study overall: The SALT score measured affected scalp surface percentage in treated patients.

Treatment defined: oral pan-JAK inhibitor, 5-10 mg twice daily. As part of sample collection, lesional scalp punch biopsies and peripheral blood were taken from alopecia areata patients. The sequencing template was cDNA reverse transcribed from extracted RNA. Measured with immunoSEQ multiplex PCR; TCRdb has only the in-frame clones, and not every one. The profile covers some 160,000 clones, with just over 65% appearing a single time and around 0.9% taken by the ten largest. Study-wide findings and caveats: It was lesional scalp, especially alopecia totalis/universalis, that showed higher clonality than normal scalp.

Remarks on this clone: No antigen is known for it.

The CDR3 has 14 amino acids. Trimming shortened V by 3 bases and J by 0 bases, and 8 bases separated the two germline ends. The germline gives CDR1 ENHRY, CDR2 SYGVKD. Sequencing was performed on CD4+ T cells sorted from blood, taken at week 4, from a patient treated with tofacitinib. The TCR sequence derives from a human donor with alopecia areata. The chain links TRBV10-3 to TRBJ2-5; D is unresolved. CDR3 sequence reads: CAISDSLYQETQYF. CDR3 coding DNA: TGTGCCATCAGTGACTCCTTGTACCAAGAGACCCAGTACTTC.